The 17 T cell receptor beta chains below come from one sample, sequenced in a study of Ad26.COV2.S vaccination and SARS-CoV-2 variants. The treatment here: some 20 received Ad26.COV2.S at low or high dose, single or two shots; roughly 5 received placebo; per-sample allocation not given. After the first vaccine or placebo injection, samples were drawn on day 63. TCRdb's table, derived via immunoSEQ multiplex PCR, lists solely in-frame clones and lacks some. The sample shows around 300,000 clones, 80% to 90% of them seen only once. Sample: peripheral blood, taken in a trial of Ad26.COV2.S vaccine versus placebo. The receptors were sampled from a person between 18 and 65 years old who received the Ad26.COV2.S COVID-19 vaccine or a placebo.

This clone was counted a few times. The gene calls are TRBV2 and TRBJ1-1, with a weak D call TRBD1 (5 bases). The CDR3 covers 16 residues. CDR1 and CDR2 from the germline V gene are SNHLY and FYNNEI. V dropped 2 bases and J dropped 3 bases, with 16 bases sitting between them. CDR3 in DNA: TGTGCCAGCAGTGAATTGAGGGGCGTACAGGACACTGAAGCTTTCTTT. It yields the protein CASSELRGVQDTEAFF.

This clone came up once. J is TRBJ1-1 and V is TRBV30; D unclear. The CDR3 extends over 12 amino acids. Germline V gene data show CDR1 as GTSNPN and CDR2 as SVGIG (reference sequence). The V end was cut by 0 bases, the J end by 5 bases, with 7 bases between. CDR3 sequence reads: CAWSVRETEAFF. The DNA for the CDR3 is TGTGCCTGGAGTGTACGGGAAACTGAAGCTTTCTTT.

This clone was recorded once. This sequence joins TRBV7-2 and TRBJ2-5; 11 bases agree with TRBD2. The CDR3 covers 16 residues. V lost 3 bases and J lost 4; bases outside the gene matches: 7. CDR1 SGHTA and CDR2 FQGNSA come from the germline V gene. CDR3 sequence reads: CASSFQLAGDLETQYF. CDR3 nucleotides: TGTGCCAGCAGCTTTCAACTAGCGGGAGATCTAGAGACCCAGTACTTC.

V gene TRBV4-1 combines with J gene TRBJ2-6; possibly TRBD1 or TRBD2 for D (7 bases each). V was pared by 3 bases and J by 0 bases, with 15 bases between. Germline lookup yields CDR1 MGHRA and CDR2 YSYEKL. The CDR3 runs to 18 residues. The CDR3 sequence is CASSQRQGGISGANVLTF. CDR3 sequence (DNA): TGCGCCAGCAGCCAGCGTCAGGGGGGGATCTCTGGGGCCAACGTCCTGACTTTC.

The chain employs TRBV19 and TRBJ2-2; D ambiguous. The CDR3 length is 18 residues. Trimming removed 3 bases at V and 0 bases at J, with 17 bases between. Germline lookup yields CDR1 LNHDA and CDR2 SQIVND (reference sequence). The CDR3 sequence: CASSMEPPGWTNTGELFF. The CDR3 DNA is TGTGCCAGTAGTATGGAACCGCCGGGCTGGACGAACACCGGGGAGCTGTTTTTT.

This chain links TRBV25-1 with TRBJ1-5; no definite D call. Deletions cut 4 bases from V and 3 bases from J, with 13 bases between. The CDR3 covers 15 residues. Germline V CDR1 and CDR2: MGHDK, SYGVNS. The chain's CDR3 is CASSAPGPYNQPQHF. CDR3 DNA sequence: TGTGCCAGCAGTGCCCCAGGACCGTACAATCAGCCCCAGCATTTT.

The chain carries TRBV5-1 and TRBJ1-5; TRBD1 is a possible D gene (5 bases). The CDR3 contains 14 residues. The germline V and J ends were trimmed by 0 bases and 5 bases, with 9 bases remaining between them. The germline V gene has CDR1 SGHRS and CDR2 YFSETQ. The CDR3 sequence: CASSLGGTDQPQHF. Here the CDR3 DNA reads TGCGCCAGCAGCTTGGGGGGCACGGATCAGCCCCAGCATTTT.

The genes are TRBV27 and TRBJ2-1; 8 nucleotides match TRBD2. Germline values: CDR1 MNHEY, CDR2 SMNVEV (reference sequence). CDR3 length: 15 residues. Trimming removed 4 bases from V and 4 bases from J; junction bases left unmatched: 6. In nucleotides, the CDR3 is TGTGCCAGCAGTTCTCGGGGGGGCTCATACAATGAGCAGTTCTTC. Protein sequence: CASSSRGGSYNEQFF.

This clone was counted only a few times. The chain recombines TRBV3-1 (or the pseudogene TRBV3-2) with TRBJ2-2, with 12 bases that match TRBD2. The V segment lost 3 bases and the J segment 6 bases; nucleotides outside the gene matches: 5. The CDR3 is made up of 16 amino acids. Looked up from germline, CDR1 is LGHDT and CDR2 is YNNKEL (reference sequence). CDR3 residues: CASSQASGRASGELFF. Here the CDR3 DNA reads TGTGCCAGCAGCCAGGCTAGCGGGAGGGCCTCCGGGGAGCTGTTTTTT.

The chain is built from TRBV5-6 and TRBJ2-7, with 9 bases matching TRBD1. Germline CDR1 reads SGHDT; CDR2 reads YYEEEE. V shed 1 base, J shed 3 bases, and the junction held 2 bases outside the gene matches. The CDR3 extends over 14 amino acids. The CDR3 loop is CASSLSTGGYEQYF. The DNA of the CDR3 is TGTGCCAGCAGCTTGTCGACAGGGGGCTACGAGCAGTACTTC.

The CDR3 nucleotides read TGTGCCAGCACAGACAGGGGGCGCACAGGTCAGCCCCAGCATTTT. As protein: CASTDRGRTGQPQHF. The chain is built from TRBV6-6 and TRBJ1-5, with 10 nucleotides matching TRBD1. V lost 7 bases, J lost 6 bases, and 9 bases stayed unmatched. The CDR3 contains 15 residues. Germline CDR1 and CDR2: MNHNY and SVGAGI (reference sequence).

This chain uses TRBV5-1 with TRBJ2-3; 10 positions match TRBD2. J was trimmed by 5 bases and V by 1 base; bases with no gene match: 7. Germline lookup yields CDR1 SGHRS and CDR2 YFSETQ. The CDR3 runs to 16 residues. The CDR3 nucleotides read TGCGCCAGCAGCTTGCGCCCTAGCGGGAGCGAAGATACGCAGTATTTT. Translation gives CASSLRPSGSEDTQYF.

V gene TRBV7-6 combines with J gene TRBJ2-3; D unclear. CDR1 is SGHVS, CDR2 FNYEAQ, per germline. The CDR3 is 13 residues long. V lost 0 bases and J lost 6, with 7 bases in between. The DNA for the CDR3 is TGTGCCAGCAGCTTAGCGCTGTGGGATACGCAGTATTTT. Translated, it gives CASSLALWDTQYF.

The chain couples TRBV4-2 to TRBJ2-1; 16 bases map to TRBD2. V was clipped by 4 bases and J by 2 bases; unmatched bases: 11. CDR3 length equals 20 residues. In germline, CDR1 is LGHNA, CDR2 YNFKEQ. The CDR3 loop is CASSPLGLAGGAVPYNEQFF. DNA for the CDR3: TGTGCCAGCAGCCCCTTGGGACTAGCGGGGGGGGCGGTTCCCTACAATGAGCAGTTCTTC.

This chain links TRBV5-1 with TRBJ2-2; D is uncertain. This CDR3 is 14 amino acids long. V shed 0 bases and J shed 4 bases, with 7 bases lying between them. The germline CDR1 and CDR2 sequences are SGHRS and YFSETQ. CDR3 amino acids: CASSLGTSTGELFF. The CDR3 nucleotides read TGCGCCAGCAGCTTGGGTACGAGCACCGGGGAGCTGTTTTTT.

This chain joins TRBV29-1 and TRBJ1-1; no definite D call. Looked up from germline, CDR1 is SQVTM and CDR2 is ANQGSEA. The CDR3 has 13 residues. The germline V and J ends were trimmed by 2 bases and 1 base, with 8 bases remaining between them. In DNA, the CDR3 is TGCAGCGTTGAAAGGGTTGGGAACACTGAAGCTTTCTTT. This encodes CSVERVGNTEAFF.

This chain uses TRBV7-2 with TRBJ1-2; tentative D call: TRBD1 (5 bases). Trimming took off 1 base at V and 8 bases at J, with 5 bases between the two ends. The CDR3 is 11 amino acids. Germline CDR1 SGHTA, CDR2 FQGNSA. CDR3 in DNA: TGTGCCAGCAGCTTAGGGGACGGCTACACCTTC. Translation gives CASSLGDGYTF.